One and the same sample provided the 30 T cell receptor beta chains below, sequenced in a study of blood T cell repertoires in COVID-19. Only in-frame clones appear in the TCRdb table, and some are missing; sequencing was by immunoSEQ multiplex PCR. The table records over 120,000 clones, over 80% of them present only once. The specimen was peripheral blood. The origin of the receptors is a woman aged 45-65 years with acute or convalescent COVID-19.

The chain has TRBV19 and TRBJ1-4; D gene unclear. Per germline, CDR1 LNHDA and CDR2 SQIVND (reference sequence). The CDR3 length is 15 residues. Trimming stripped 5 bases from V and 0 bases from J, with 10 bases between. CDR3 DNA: TGTGCCAGTAGTGAGACCGGGACAACTAATGAAAAACTGTTTTTT. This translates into CASSETGTTNEKLFF.

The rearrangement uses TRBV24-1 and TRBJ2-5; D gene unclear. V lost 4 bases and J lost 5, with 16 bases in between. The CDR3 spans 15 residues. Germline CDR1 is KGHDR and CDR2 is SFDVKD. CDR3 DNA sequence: TGTGCCACCAGTGAGGGCACGGTTACTGGGGAGACCCAGTACTTC. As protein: CATSEGTVTGETQYF.

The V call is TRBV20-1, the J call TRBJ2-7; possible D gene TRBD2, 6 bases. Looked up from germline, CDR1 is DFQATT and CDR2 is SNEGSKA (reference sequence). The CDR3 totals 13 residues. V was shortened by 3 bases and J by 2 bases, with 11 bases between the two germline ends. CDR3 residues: CSASSGEAYEQYF. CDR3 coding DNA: TGCAGTGCTAGTTCGGGGGAGGCCTACGAGCAGTACTTC.

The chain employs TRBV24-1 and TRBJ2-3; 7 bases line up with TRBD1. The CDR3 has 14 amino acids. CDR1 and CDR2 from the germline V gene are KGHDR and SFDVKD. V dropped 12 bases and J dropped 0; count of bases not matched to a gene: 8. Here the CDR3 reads CAGSTGMSTDTQYF. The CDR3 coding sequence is TGTGCCGGGTCGACAGGGATGAGCACAGATACGCAGTATTTT.

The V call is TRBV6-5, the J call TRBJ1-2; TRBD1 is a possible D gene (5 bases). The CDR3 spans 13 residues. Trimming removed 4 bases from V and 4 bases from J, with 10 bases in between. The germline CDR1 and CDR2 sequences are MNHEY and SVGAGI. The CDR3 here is CASSSSDSYGYTF. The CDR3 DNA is TGTGCCAGCAGTTCCTCCGACAGCTATGGCTACACCTTC.

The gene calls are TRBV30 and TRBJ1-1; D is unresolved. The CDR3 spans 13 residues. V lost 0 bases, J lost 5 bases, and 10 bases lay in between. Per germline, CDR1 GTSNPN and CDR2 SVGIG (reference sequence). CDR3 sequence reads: CAWSVLRGTEAFF. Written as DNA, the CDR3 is TGTGCCTGGAGTGTACTCCGGGGAACTGAAGCTTTCTTT.

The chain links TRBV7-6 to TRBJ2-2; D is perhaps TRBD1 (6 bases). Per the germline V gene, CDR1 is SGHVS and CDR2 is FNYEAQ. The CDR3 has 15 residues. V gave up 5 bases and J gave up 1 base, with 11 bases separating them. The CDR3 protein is CASSRDKLNTGELFF. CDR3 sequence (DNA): TGTGCCAGCAGCCGGGACAAACTGAACACCGGGGAGCTGTTTTTT. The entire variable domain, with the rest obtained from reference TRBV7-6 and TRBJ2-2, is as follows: GAGVSQSPRYKVTKRGQDVALRCDPISGHVSLYWYRQALGQGPEFLTYFNYEAQQDKSGLPNDRFSAERPEGSISTLTIQRTEQRDSAMYRCASSRDKLNTGELFFGEGSRLTVL.

The CDR3 is CASSQGTSGRMRGGYF. CDR3 nucleotides: TGTGCCAGCAGCCAAGGGACTAGCGGGAGAATGAGGGGGGGGTATTTT. V and J are TRBV3-1 (or the pseudogene TRBV3-2) and TRBJ2-3; TRBD2 aligns across 13 bases. The CDR3 covers 16 residues. Germline trimming cut 1 base from V and 14 bases from J; bases unmatched to any gene: 12. The germline V gene has CDR1 LGHDT and CDR2 YNNKEL (reference sequence).

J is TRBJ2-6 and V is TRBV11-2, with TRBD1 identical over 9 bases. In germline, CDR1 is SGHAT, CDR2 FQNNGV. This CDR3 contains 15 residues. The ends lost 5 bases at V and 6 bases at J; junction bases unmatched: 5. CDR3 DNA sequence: TGTGCCAGCAGCACAACAGGGGGCTTGGCCAACGTCCTGACTTTC. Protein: CASSTTGGLANVLTF.

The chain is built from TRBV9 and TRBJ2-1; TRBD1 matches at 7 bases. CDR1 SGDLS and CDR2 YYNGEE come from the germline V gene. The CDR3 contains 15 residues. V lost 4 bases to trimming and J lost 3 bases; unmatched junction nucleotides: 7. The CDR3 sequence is CASSPRQGFYNEQFF. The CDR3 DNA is TGTGCCAGCAGCCCAAGACAGGGTTTCTACAATGAGCAGTTCTTC.

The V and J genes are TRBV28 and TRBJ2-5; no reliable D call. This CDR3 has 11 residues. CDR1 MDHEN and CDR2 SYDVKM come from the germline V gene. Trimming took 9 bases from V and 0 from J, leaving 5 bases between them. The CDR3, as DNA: TGTGCCAGTCGGGACCAAGAGACCCAGTACTTC. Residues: CASRDQETQYF. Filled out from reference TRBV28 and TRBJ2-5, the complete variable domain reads DVKVTQSSRYLVKRTGEKVFLECVQDMDHENMFWYRQDPGLGLRLIYFSYDVKMKEKGDIPEGYSVSREKKERFSLILESASTNQTSMYLCASRDQETQYFGPGTRLLVL.

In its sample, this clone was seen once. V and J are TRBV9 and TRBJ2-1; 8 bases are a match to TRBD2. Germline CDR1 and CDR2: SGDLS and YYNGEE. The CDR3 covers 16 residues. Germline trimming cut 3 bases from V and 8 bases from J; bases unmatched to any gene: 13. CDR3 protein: CASSASPGRAMDEQFF. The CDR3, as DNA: TGTGCCAGCAGCGCCTCCCCCGGGAGGGCCATGGATGAGCAGTTCTTC.

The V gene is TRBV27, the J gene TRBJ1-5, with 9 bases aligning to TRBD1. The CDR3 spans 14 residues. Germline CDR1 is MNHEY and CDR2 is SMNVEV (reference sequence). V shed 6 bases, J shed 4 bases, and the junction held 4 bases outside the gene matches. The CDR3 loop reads CASRLDRGNQPQHF. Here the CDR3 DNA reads TGTGCCAGCAGACTGGACAGGGGAAATCAGCCCCAGCATTTT.

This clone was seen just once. The DNA for the CDR3 is TGTGCCAGCAGCCCCCGGGACAGGGGGAATGGCGAGCAGTACTTC. This gives the protein CASSPRDRGNGEQYF. The V and J genes are TRBV7-2 and TRBJ2-7, with 11 bases fitting TRBD1. CDR1 and CDR2 (germline): SGHTA, FQGNSA. This CDR3 has 15 amino acids. J was trimmed by 6 bases and V by 5 bases; bases with no gene match: 9.

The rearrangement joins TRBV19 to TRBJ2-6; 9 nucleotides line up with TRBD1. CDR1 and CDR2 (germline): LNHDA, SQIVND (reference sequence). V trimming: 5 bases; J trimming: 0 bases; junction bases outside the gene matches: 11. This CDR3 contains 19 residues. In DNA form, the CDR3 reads TGTGCCAGTAGTTGGACAGGGGAACCGGTCTTCTCTGGGGCCAACGTCCTGACTTTC. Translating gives CASSWTGEPVFSGANVLTF.

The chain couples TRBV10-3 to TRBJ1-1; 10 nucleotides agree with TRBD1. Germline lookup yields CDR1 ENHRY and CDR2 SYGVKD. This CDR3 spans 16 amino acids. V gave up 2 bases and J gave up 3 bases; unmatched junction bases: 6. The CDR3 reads CAISERQGAGDTEAFF. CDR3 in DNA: TGTGCCATCAGTGAGAGACAGGGGGCGGGGGACACTGAAGCTTTCTTT.

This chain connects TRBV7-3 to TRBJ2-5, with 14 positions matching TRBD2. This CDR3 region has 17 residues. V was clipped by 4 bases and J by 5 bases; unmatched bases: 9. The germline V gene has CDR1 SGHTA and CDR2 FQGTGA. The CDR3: CASSSGTSGGAMETQYF. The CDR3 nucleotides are TGTGCCAGCAGCTCCGGGACTAGCGGGGGAGCCATGGAGACCCAGTACTTC.

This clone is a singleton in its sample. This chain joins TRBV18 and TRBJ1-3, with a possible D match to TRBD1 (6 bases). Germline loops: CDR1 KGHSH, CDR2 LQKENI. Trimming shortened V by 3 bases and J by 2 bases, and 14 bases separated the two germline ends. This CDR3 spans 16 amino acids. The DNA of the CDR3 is TGTGCCAGCTCACCCCGGGAACAGGGTACTGGAAACACCATATATTTT. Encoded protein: CASSPREQGTGNTIYF.

CDR3 sequence: CASSYSPTRNEQFF. In nucleotides, the CDR3 is TGTGCCAGCAGTTACTCCCCTACCCGGAATGAGCAGTTCTTC. The rearrangement uses TRBV6-5 and TRBJ2-1; the D is unclear. The germline V and J ends were trimmed by 0 bases and 7 bases, with 10 bases remaining between them. The CDR3 consists of 14 residues. The germline gives CDR1 MNHEY, CDR2 SVGAGI.

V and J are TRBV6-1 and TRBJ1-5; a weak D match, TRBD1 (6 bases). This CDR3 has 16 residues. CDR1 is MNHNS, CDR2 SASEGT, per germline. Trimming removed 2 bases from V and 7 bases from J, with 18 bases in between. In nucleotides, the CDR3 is TGTGCCAGCAGTGAAAACCCCCGGACAGTTAGGCAGCCCCAGCATTTT. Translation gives CASSENPRTVRQPQHF.

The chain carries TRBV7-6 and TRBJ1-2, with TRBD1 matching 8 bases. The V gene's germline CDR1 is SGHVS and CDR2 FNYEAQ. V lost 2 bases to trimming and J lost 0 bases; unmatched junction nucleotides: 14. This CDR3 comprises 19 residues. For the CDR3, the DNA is TGTGCCAGCAGCTTATCGGCCGGGACAGGCGGATACCCTAACTATGGCTACACCTTC. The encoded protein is CASSLSAGTGGYPNYGYTF.

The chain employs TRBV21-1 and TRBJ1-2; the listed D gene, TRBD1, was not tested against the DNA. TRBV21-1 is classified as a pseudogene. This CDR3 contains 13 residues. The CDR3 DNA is TGTGCCAGCAGCATGCAGGGGGCTCAGGGCTACACCTTC. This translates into CASSMQGAQGYTF.

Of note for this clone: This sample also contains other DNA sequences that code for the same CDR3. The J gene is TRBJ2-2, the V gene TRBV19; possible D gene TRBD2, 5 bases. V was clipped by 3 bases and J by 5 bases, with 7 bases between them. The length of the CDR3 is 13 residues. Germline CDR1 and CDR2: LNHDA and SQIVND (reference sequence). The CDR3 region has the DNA TGTGCCAGTAGTATTCGGGGTACCGGGGAGCTGTTTTTT. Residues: CASSIRGTGELFF.

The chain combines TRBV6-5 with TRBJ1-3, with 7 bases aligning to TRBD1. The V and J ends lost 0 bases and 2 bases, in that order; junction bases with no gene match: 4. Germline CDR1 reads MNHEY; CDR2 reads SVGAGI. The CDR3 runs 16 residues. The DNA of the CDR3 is TGTGCCAGCAGTTACTCGACTCAGGGGGCTGGAAACACCATATATTTT. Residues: CASSYSTQGAGNTIYF.

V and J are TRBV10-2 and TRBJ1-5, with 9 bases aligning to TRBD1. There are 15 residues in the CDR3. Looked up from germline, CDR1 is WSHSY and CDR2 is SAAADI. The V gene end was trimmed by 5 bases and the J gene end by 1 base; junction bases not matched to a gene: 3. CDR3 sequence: CASSYGTGSNQPQHF. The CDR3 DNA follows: TGCGCCAGCAGTTATGGGACAGGGAGCAATCAGCCCCAGCATTTT.

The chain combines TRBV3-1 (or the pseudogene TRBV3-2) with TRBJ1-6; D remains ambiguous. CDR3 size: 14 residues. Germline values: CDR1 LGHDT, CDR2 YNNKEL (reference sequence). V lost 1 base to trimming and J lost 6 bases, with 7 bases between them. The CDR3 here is CASSQGLINSPLHF. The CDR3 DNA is TGTGCCAGCAGCCAAGGACTGATTAATTCACCCCTCCACTTT.

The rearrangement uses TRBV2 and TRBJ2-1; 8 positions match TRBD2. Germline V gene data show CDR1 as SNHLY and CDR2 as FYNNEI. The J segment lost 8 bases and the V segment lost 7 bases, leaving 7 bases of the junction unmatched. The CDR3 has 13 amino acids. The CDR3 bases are TGTGCCAGCACTCGGACTAGCTTTTATGAGCAGTTCTTC. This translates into CASTRTSFYEQFF.

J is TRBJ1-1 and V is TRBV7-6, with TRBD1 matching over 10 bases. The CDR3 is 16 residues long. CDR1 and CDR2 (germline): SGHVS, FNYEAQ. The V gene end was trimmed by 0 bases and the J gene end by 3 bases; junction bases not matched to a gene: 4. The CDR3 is CASSLARGQGHTEAFF. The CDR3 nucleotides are TGTGCCAGCAGCTTAGCCCGGGGACAGGGGCACACTGAAGCTTTCTTT.

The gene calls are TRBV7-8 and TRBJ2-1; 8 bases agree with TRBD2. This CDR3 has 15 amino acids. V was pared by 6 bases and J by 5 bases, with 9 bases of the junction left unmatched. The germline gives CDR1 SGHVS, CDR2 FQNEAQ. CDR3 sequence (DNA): TGTGCCAGCAGACTGTACGGGGGGGGAAACAATGAGCAGTTCTTC. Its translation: CASRLYGGGNNEQFF. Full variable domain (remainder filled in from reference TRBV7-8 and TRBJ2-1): GAGVSQSPRYKVAKRGQDVALRCDPISGHVSLFWYQQALGQGPEFLTYFQNEAQLDKSGLPSDRFFAERPEGSVSTLKIQRTQQEDSAVYLCASRLYGGGNNEQFFGPGTRLTVL.

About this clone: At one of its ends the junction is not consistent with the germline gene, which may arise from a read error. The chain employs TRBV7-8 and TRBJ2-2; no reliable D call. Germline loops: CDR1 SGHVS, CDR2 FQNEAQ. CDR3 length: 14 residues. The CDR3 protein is CASRLIPNTGELFF. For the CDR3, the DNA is TGTGCCAGCCGCTTAATTCCTAACACCGGGGAGCTGTTTTTT.